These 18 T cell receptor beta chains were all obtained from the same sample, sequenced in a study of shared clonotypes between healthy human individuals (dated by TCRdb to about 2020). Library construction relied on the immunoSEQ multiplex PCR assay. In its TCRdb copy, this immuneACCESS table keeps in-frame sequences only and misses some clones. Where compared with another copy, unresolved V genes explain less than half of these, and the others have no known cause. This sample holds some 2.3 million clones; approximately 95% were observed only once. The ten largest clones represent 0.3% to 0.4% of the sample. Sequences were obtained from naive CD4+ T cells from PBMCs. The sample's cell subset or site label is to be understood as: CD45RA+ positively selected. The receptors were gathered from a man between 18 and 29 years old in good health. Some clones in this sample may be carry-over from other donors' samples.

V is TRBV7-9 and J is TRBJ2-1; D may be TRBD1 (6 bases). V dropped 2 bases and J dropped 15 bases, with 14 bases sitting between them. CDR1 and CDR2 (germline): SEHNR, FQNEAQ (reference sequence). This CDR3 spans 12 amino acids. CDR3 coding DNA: TGTGCCAGCAGCTTATCCCCGACAGGCCTGTTCTTC. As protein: CASSLSPTGLFF.

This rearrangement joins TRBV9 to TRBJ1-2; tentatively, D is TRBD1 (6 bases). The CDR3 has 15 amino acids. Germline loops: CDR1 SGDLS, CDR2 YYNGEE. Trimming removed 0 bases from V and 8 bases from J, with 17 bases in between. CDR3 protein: CASSVGSGVKWGYTF. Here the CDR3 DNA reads TGTGCCAGCAGCGTAGGTTCAGGGGTAAAGTGGGGCTACACCTTC.

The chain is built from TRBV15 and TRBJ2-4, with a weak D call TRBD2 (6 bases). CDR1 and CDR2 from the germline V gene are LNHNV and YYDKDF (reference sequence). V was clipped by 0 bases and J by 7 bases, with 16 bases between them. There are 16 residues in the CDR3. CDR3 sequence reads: CATSRDWFGGGNIQYF. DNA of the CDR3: TGTGCCACCAGCAGAGATTGGTTCGGGGGTGGTAACATTCAGTACTTC. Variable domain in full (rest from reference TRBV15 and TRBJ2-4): DAMVIQNPRYQVTQFGKPVTLSCSQTLNHNVMYWYQQKSSQAPKLLFHYYDKDFNNEADTPDNFQSRRPNTSFCFLDIRSPGLGDTAMYLCATSRDWFGGGNIQYFGAGTRLSVL.

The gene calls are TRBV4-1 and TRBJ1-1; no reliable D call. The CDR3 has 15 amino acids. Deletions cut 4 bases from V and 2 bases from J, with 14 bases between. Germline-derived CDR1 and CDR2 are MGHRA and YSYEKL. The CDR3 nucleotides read TGCGCCAGCAGCCGAGGGCCGGGAAGTAACACTGAAGCTTTCTTT. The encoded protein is CASSRGPGSNTEAFF.

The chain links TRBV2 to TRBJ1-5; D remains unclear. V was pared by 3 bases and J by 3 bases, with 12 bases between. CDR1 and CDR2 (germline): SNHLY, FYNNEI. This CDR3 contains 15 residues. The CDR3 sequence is CASSDARGFNQPQHF. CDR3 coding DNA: TGTGCCAGCAGTGATGCCCGAGGGTTCAATCAGCCCCAGCATTTT.

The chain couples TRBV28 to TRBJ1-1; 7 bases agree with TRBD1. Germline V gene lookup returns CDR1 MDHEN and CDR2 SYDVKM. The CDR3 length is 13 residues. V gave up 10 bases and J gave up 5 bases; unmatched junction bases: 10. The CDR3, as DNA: TGTGCCACCGGAGGAGGGACAGTAACTGAAGCTTTCTTT. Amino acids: CATGGGTVTEAFF. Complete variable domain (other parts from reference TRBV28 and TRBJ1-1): DVKVTQSSRYLVKRTGEKVFLECVQDMDHENMFWYRQDPGLGLRLIYFSYDVKMKEKGDIPEGYSVSREKKERFSLILESASTNQTSMYLCATGGGTVTEAFFGQGTRLTVV.

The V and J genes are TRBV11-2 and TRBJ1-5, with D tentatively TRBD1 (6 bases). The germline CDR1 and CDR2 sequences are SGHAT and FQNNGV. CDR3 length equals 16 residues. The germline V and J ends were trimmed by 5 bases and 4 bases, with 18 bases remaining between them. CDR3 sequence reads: CASSGVRGVLNQPQHF. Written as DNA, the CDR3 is TGTGCCAGCAGCGGGGTCAGGGGTGTACTGAATCAGCCCCAGCATTTT.

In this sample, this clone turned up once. CDR3 bases: TGTGCCAGCAGAGGGGCGGGAGTAGGGACCCAGTACTTC. It translates to CASRGAGVGTQYF. The genes are TRBV27 and TRBJ2-5; 7 nucleotides line up with TRBD2. This CDR3 contains 13 residues. V lost 6 bases, J lost 7 bases, and 8 bases stayed unmatched. The germline gives CDR1 MNHEY, CDR2 SMNVEV (reference sequence).

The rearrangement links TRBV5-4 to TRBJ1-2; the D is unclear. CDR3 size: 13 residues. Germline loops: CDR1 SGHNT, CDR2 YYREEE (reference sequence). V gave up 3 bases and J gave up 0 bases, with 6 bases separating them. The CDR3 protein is CASSWMSNYGYTF. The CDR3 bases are TGTGCCAGCAGCTGGATGTCTAACTATGGCTACACCTTC.

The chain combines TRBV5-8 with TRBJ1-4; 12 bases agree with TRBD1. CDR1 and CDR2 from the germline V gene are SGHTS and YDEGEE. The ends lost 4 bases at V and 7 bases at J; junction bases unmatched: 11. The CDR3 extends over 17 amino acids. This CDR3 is CASSQTGQGAWGEKLFF. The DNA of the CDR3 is TGTGCCAGCAGCCAGACGGGACAGGGGGCCTGGGGTGAAAAACTGTTTTTT.

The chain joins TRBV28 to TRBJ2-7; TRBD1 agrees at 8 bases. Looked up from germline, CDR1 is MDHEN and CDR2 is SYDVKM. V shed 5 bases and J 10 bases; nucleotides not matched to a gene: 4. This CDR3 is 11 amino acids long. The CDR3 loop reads CASSLDRVQYF. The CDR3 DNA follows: TGTGCCAGCAGTCTGGACAGGGTACAGTACTTC.

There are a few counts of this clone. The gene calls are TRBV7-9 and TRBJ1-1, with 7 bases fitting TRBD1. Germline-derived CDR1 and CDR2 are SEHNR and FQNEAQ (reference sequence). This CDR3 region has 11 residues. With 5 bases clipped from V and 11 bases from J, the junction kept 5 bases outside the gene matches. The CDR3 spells CASSRDSRAFF. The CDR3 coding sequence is TGTGCCAGCAGCCGGGACAGTCGGGCTTTCTTT.

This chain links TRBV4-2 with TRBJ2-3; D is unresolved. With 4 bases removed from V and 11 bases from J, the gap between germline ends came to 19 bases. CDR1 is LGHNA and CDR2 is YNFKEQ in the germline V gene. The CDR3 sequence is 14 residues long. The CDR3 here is CASSPQDRVGWQYF. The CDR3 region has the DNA TGTGCCAGCAGCCCCCAGGACCGGGTCGGATGGCAGTATTTT.

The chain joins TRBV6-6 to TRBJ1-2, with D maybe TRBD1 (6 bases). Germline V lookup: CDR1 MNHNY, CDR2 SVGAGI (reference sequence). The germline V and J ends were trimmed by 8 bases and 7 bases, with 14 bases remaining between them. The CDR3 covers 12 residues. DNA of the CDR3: TGTGCCAGCGAGGGGGGTGTCGGTGGCTACACCTTC. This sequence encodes CASEGGVGGYTF.

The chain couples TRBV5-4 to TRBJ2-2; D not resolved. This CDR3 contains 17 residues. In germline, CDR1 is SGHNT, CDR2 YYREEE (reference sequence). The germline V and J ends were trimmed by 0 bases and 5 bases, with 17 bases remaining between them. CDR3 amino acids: CASSLGPSKGMTGELFF. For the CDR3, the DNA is TGTGCCAGCAGCTTGGGACCTTCAAAAGGGATGACCGGGGAGCTGTTTTTT. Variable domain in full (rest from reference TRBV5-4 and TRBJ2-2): ETGVTQSPTHLIKTRGQQVTLRCSSQSGHNTVSWYQQALGQGPQFIFQYYREEENGRGNFPPRFSGLQFPNYSSELNVNALELDDSALYLCASSLGPSKGMTGELFFGEGSRLTVL.

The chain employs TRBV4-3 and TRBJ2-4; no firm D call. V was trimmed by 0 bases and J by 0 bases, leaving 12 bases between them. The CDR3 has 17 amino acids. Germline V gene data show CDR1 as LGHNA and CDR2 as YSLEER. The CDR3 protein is CASSQDTGRLAKNIQYF. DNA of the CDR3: TGCGCCAGCAGCCAAGATACCGGACGACTAGCCAAAAACATTCAGTACTTC.

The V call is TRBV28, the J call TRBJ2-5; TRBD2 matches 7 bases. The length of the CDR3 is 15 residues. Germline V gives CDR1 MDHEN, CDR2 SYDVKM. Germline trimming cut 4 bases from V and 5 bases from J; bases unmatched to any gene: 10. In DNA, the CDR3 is TGTGCCAGCAGTTCCCCCCGGGGAGGGAGTGAGACCCAGTACTTC. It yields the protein CASSSPRGGSETQYF.

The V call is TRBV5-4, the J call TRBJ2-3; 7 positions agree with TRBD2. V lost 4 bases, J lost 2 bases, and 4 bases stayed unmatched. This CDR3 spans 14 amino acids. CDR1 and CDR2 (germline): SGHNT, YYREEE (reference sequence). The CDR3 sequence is CASSQGLSTDTQYF. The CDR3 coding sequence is TGTGCCAGCAGCCAGGGACTATCCACAGATACGCAGTATTTT.